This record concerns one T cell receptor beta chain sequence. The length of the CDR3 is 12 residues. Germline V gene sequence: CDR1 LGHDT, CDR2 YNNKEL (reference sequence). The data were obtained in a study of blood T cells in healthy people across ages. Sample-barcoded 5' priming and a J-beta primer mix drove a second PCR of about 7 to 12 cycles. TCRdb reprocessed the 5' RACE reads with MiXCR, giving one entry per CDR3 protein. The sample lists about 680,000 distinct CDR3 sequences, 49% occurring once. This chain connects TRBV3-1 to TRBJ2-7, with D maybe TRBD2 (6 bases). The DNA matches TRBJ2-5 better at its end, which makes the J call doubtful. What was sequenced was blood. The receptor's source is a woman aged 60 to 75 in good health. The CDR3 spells CASREGPETQYF. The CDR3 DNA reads TGTGCCAGCAGGGAGGGTCCAGAGACCCAGTACTTC.